The T cell receptor (beta chain) described here comes from a study of blood T cells in healthy people across ages. Sample-barcoded 5' priming and a J-beta primer mix drove a second PCR of 7 to 11 cycles. MiXCR, run by TCRdb on the 5' RACE reads, gives a single entry per CDR3 protein. In the table there are around 500,000 distinct CDR3 sequences, around half of which are singletons. CDR1 SGDLS and CDR2 YYNGEE come from the germline V gene. The germline V and J ends were trimmed by 4 bases and 4 bases, with 19 bases remaining between them. The CDR3 loop spans 16 amino acids. This receptor was identified in an elderly man in good health. The J gene is TRBJ2-3, the V gene TRBV9; D may be TRBD2 (7 bases). The sequenced sample consisted of blood. CDR3 nucleotides: TGTGCCAGCAGCCCCCTGGCGGGGGCATGGGCAGATACGCAGTATTTT. This sequence encodes CASSPLAGAWADTQYF.